This record concerns one T cell receptor (beta chain) sequence. The sample is drawn from a study of blood T cell repertoires in COVID-19. In the study overall: COVID-19 samples, acute and convalescent, were from the United States, Italy and Spain.

Self-reported history from a screening survey and questionnaire set each donor's cohort. Cohort 3 donors counted as recovered after two negative PCRs, clearance, or resolved symptoms. This table comes from immunoSEQ multiplex PCR, and its TCRdb copy is limited to in-frame clones, with some not included. The sample gives about 340,000 clones, more than 90% of which show up once; around 18% is in the top ten. The TCR was taken from a woman in her 30s who had recovered from COVID-19. The specimen sequenced was PBMCs or T cells enriched from blood (not recorded which).

In DNA form, the CDR3 reads TGTGCCAGCTCACCACTTAGGGGGCGTCAAGAGACCCAGTACTTC. It codes for CASSPLRGRQETQYF. The chain has TRBV18 and TRBJ2-5; TRBD1 agrees at 7 bases. Trimming removed 1 base from V and 2 bases from J; junction bases left unmatched: 4. There are 15 residues in the CDR3. The germline CDR1 and CDR2 sequences are KGHSH and LQKENI.